This TCR beta chain was documented in a study of cytomegalovirus exposure and HLA in healthy donors. Whole-study context: Previous work identified roughly 120 million unique TCR beta sequences from 150 million to 200 million T cells.

It was with 60 Vbeta and 13 Jbeta primers that the PCR ran. The table came from immunoSEQ multiplex PCR; TCRdb's copy has only in-frame clones and leaves some out. The sample yields about 97,000 clones, more than 80% seen once. Worth noting for this clone: Its cognate antigen is unknown.

Whole-study findings and limits: Available immune exposure information covered CMV serostatus only. A later analysis reportedly found fewer N-insertions in an Asian-associated ancestry cluster than the roughly 700-donor mean. Several of the most significant clusters appeared linked to common viral pathogens, based on a later analysis.

The CDR3 sequence is 15 residues long. Trimming took off 3 bases at V and 2 bases at J, with 14 bases between the two ends. Germline CDR1 reads MDHEN; CDR2 reads SYDVKM. The gene calls are TRBV28 and TRBJ2-7; D is undetermined. This clonotype originated in a man aged 30-40 years in good health and CMV-seronegative. Material: PBMCs. The CDR3 DNA is TGTGCCAGCAGTTTTAAGGCACGCAGGCCCTACGAGCAGTACTTC. Translating it yields CASSFKARRPYEQYF.